This T cell receptor (beta chain) stems from a study of vaccination and CD4 T cells after COVID-19. Overall study: Researchers treated cells with overlapping spike peptides taken from SARS-CoV-2, HCoV-NL63, HCoV-OC43 and HCoV-229E.

The treatment here: roughly 11-day PBMC culture with coronavirus spike peptide pools or control peptides (ViraFEST assay). Culture of approximately 2 million PBMCs per well took place with approximately 9 IU/ml IL-2 and about 10 ug/ml peptide pools. This clonotype was seen just once. Its specificity is unknown. The Oncomine TCR Beta short-read assay sequenced DNA from cultured CD4+ T cells. TCRdb passed the PCR reads through MiXCR, listing each CDR3 protein once. The top ten hold 10% of the sample, which has just under 20,000 distinct CDR3 sequences, approximately 53% seen once. General study findings and limits: A nonsignificant median increase from approximately 23 to 38 SARS-CoV-2-reactive clonotypes was observed.

This CDR3 region has 14 residues. Looked up from germline, CDR1 is DFQATT and CDR2 is SNEGSKA (reference sequence). With 2 bases removed from V and 5 bases from J, the gap between germline ends came to 16 bases. This clonotype was obtained from a human donor who had recovered from COVID-19. Sequenced material: CD4+ T cells from blood, cultured in vitro. The chain links TRBV20-1 to TRBJ2-7; D gene ambiguous. The chain's CDR3 is CSARRLGPSNEQYF. CDR3 nucleotides: TGCAGTGCTAGACGACTCGGCCCCAGCAACGAGCAGTACTTC.